This T cell receptor beta chain was profiled in a study of blood T cell repertoires in COVID-19 (dated by TCRdb to between 2020 and 2021). Study-level background: The collaborator samples originated in the United States, Italy and Spain and spanned the acute and convalescent phases of COVID-19. The prospective study material was composed of cDNA or gDNA derived from T cells, B-cell-depleted T cells, or PBMCs. Deeply sampled blood TCRbeta repertoires from subjects exposed to, actively infected with, or recovered from COVID-19 were included in the dataset. The repertoires were released in a freely available public database meant as a resource for research on the immune response to SARS-CoV-2. Samples came from the ongoing ImmuneRACE study (first 160 participants) plus 1,254 subjects from 6 global collaborators. A de-identified subject ID, COVID-19 status, age in years and sex were almost always included in the sample metadata. HLA class I and class II types, where available, came from metadata supplied by the sample provider rather than from assay-based typing. Overall results and qualifications from the work: Clinical and demographic metadata were provided uncurated, with the amount varying by source and participant.

TCRbeta CDR3 regions were amplified from genomic DNA using the immunoSEQ Assay, a bias-controlled multiplex PCR. As for the original processing: The number of nucleated cells in each sample was estimated from the amplification of reference gene primers within the assay. To quantify the absolute abundance of each unique TCRbeta CDR3 rearrangement, sequence reads were collapsed and filtered. For each sample, productive Simpson clonality was calculated as the square root of Simpson's diversity index across productive rearrangements. Imported from immuneACCESS, the table was reduced by TCRdb to in-frame sequences with V and J called. These copies leave out some clones; in studies compared against another copy, an unresolved V gene accounts for under half, and the cause of the remainder is not known. The DNA was the basis for D and trimming; V, J and clone size are from that table. The sample includes 180,000 or so clones, with about 80% observed a single time. The ten largest clones add up to about 8.4% of the sample.

Collaborating institutions collected whole blood in K2EDTA tubes following their own protocols. For TCRbeta analysis, collaborators shipped samples in one of three forms: frozen whole blood, isolated PBMCs, or DNA extracted from either of those sample types. CDR1 and CDR2 are drawn from the germline V gene: SGDLS, YYNGEE. V and J are truncated by 0 bases and 7 bases respectively, leaving an intervening sequence of 10 bases. From its cysteine to its phenylalanine, the CDR3 spans 13 amino acids. Of all the DNA, just the CDR3 is kept, 39 bases in frame from base 1. Of note for this clone: Its antigen is currently not known. No base quality values were provided; no much bigger clone lies one nucleotide off.

The rearrangement combines TRBV9 with TRBJ1-1; the D segment could be TRBD1, given 5 matching bases. The receptor was isolated from an older woman with acute or convalescent COVID-19. The sequencing sample was made of peripheral blood. Here is the DNA: TGTGCCAGCAGCGTAGGGGGCTGGAGTGAAGCTTTCTTT. This encodes CASSVGGWSEAFF.